This T cell receptor beta chain was profiled in a study of blood T cell repertoires in COVID-19. Study in general: Some COVID-19 samples were acute and others convalescent; all came from the United States, Italy and Spain. From T cells, B-cell-depleted T cells, or PBMCs came the material, which was cDNA or gDNA.

This CDR3 comprises 13 residues. The germline gives CDR1 LGHDT, CDR2 YNNKEL (reference sequence). Trimming removed 2 bases at V and 4 bases at J, with 8 bases between. Original methodology: Researchers report that nucleated cell counts were estimated from reference gene primer amplification. Produced via immunoSEQ multiplex PCR; TCRdb's table is partial and in-frame only. That table furnishes V, J and clone size, whereas the DNA furnished D and trimming. The sample contains more than 85,000 clones, about 76% of which appear only once. The TCR was taken from a woman aged 70-85 years with acute or convalescent COVID-19. The sequenced material came from peripheral blood. The chain carries TRBV3-1 (or the pseudogene TRBV3-2) and TRBJ1-2, with TRBD1 as a possible D gene (5 bases). CDR3 residues: CASSQKQVYGYTF. The CDR3 DNA sequence: TGTGCCAGCAGCCAAAAACAGGTCTATGGCTACACCTTC.